This T cell receptor beta chain was captured in a study of control samples from healthy donors and cancer patients. Data came from immunoSEQ multiplex PCR; TCRdb stores just in-frame clones and leaves some out. The profile shows 150,000 to 200,000 clones, 90% to 95% of them singletons. With respect to this clone: Mismatch with germline at one junction end may stem from a read error. This sample includes further DNA sequences coding for the same CDR3.

The CDR3 totals 16 residues. Germline CDR1 SGHRS, CDR2 YFSETQ. V usage is TRBV5-1 and J usage is TRBJ2-2; D is possibly TRBD2 (5 bases). This sequence originates from a woman in her twenties or thirties in good health. The sequencing sample was made of blood. The CDR3 DNA sequence: TGCGCCAGCAGCTCTATTGAGGAGGTGAACACCGGGGAACTGTTTTTT. It is translated as CASSSIEEVNTGELFF.